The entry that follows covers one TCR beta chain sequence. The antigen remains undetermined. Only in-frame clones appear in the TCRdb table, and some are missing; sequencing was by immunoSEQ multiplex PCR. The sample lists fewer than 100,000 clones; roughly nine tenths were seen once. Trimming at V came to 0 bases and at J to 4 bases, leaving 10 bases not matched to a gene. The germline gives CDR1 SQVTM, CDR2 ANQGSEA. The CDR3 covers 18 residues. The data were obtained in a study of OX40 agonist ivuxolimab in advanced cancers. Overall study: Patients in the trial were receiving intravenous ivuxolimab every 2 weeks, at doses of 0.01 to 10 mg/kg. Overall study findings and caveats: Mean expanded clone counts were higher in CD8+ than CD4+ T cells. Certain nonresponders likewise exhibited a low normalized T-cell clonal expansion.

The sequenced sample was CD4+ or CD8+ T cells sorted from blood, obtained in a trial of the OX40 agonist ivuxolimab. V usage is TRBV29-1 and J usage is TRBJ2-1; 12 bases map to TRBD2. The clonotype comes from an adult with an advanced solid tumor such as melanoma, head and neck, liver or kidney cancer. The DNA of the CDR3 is TGCAGCGTTGAAGAGCTCGGAGAGCTAGCGGGAGGGTACAATGAGCAGTTCTTC. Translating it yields CSVEELGELAGGYNEQFF.